The next 26 T cell receptor beta chains were all read from a single sample in a study of OX40 agonist ivuxolimab in advanced cancers. Sequencing was performed with immunoSEQ multiplex PCR; in TCRdb, only in-frame clones are kept and a portion is missing. The repertoire holds tens of thousands of clones, with around 84% as singletons. The sample was CD4+ or CD8+ T cells sorted from blood, taken in a trial of the OX40 agonist ivuxolimab. The receptors stem from an adult with an advanced solid tumor such as melanoma, head and neck, liver or kidney cancer.

The chain uses TRBV7-3 and TRBJ2-7; 8 nucleotides agree with TRBD1. This CDR3 spans 16 amino acids. V gave up 2 bases and J gave up 3 bases; unmatched junction bases: 9. Germline V gives CDR1 SGHTA, CDR2 FQGTGA. The CDR3 here is CASSLSGGQGNYEQYF. In DNA, the CDR3 is TGTGCCAGCAGCTTATCGGGCGGACAGGGTAACTACGAGCAGTACTTC.

The chain employs TRBV18 and TRBJ2-1; D possibly corresponds to TRBD2 (6 bases). Germline loops: CDR1 KGHSH, CDR2 LQKENI. Trimming removed 6 bases from V and 3 bases from J, with 18 bases in between. The CDR3 extends over 16 amino acids. The CDR3 DNA reads as TGTGCCAGCTCCCCTCGAGTAGCTAGCGACTACAATGAGCAGTTCTTC. This gives the protein CASSPRVASDYNEQFF.

The V call is TRBV5-1, the J call TRBJ2-1; 11 positions agree with TRBD2. CDR3 size: 16 residues. V shed 0 bases and J 4 bases; nucleotides not matched to a gene: 3. In germline, CDR1 is SGHRS, CDR2 YFSETQ. The CDR3 protein is CASSLELAGGYNEQFF. As DNA, the CDR3 is TGCGCCAGCAGCTTGGAGCTAGCGGGAGGTTACAATGAGCAGTTCTTC.

The J gene is TRBJ2-1, the V gene TRBV19; 11 bases align to TRBD2. Germline V gene data show CDR1 as LNHDA and CDR2 as SQIVND (reference sequence). After removal of 3 bases from V and 5 bases from J, the junction contained 6 bases not matched to a gene. The CDR3 extends over 16 amino acids. The CDR3: CASSILVTSGNNEQFF. The CDR3, as DNA: TGTGCCAGTAGTATTCTGGTGACTAGCGGGAACAATGAGCAGTTCTTC. The whole variable domain, remainder taken from reference TRBV19 and TRBJ2-1, is DGGITQSPKYLFRKEGQNVTLSCEQNLNHDAMYWYRQDPGQGLRLIYYSQIVNDFQKGDIAEGYSVSREKKESFPLTVTSAQKNPTAFYLCASSILVTSGNNEQFFGPGTRLTVL.

The chain joins TRBV2 to TRBJ2-5; D not certain. Germline-derived CDR1 and CDR2 are SNHLY and FYNNEI. There are 12 residues in the CDR3. The V end lost 7 bases, the J end lost 5 bases, and 11 bases lay between the germline ends. CDR3 DNA: TGTGCCAGCACGGTAGCCCCCGAGACCCAGTACTTC. Protein: CASTVAPETQYF.

The chain has TRBV14 and TRBJ2-7, with D perhaps assigned TRBD1 or TRBD2 (6 bases each). The V gene's germline CDR1 is SGHDN and CDR2 FVKESK. The CDR3 is 13 amino acids. V was shortened by 6 bases and J by 3 bases, with 12 bases between the two germline ends. The CDR3 sequence: CASRGGKDYEQYF. The DNA of the CDR3 is TGTGCCAGCAGGGGGGGCAAAGACTACGAGCAGTACTTC.

V usage is TRBV5-1 and J usage is TRBJ2-7; TRBD2 aligns across 8 bases. Germline V gene sequence: CDR1 SGHRS, CDR2 YFSETQ. Trimming took 1 base from V and 2 from J; bases not matched to a gene: 5. This CDR3 region has 15 residues. The CDR3 nucleotides are TGCGCCAGCAGCTTGTTCGGGAGGGATACCTACGAGCAGTACTTC. Its translation: CASSLFGRDTYEQYF.

The sample holds a few counts of this clone. The chain joins TRBV11-2 to TRBJ1-5; no definite D call. Per the germline V gene, CDR1 is SGHAT and CDR2 is FQNNGV. This CDR3 has 12 amino acids. V lost 5 bases to trimming and J lost 5 bases, with 7 bases between them. CDR3 in DNA: TGTGCCAGCAGCAAAGATGATCAGCCCCAGCATTTT. Its protein is CASSKDDQPQHF.

V and J are TRBV6-5 and TRBJ2-1, with TRBD2 as a possible D gene (5 bases). This CDR3 is 13 amino acids long. V shed 7 bases and J shed 9 bases, with 16 bases lying between them. Germline loops: CDR1 MNHEY, CDR2 SVGAGI. CDR3 nucleotide sequence: TGTGCCAGCACCACCCCGGGGAACGGTGAGCAGTTCTTC. Residues: CASTTPGNGEQFF.

This clone has just a few counts. The rearrangement uses TRBV9 and TRBJ2-1, with TRBD1 matching 12 bases. In germline, CDR1 is SGDLS, CDR2 YYNGEE. J was trimmed by 6 bases and V by 0 bases; bases with no gene match: 7. The CDR3 has 17 amino acids. The CDR3 region is CASSVARGQGAANEQFF. Written as DNA, the CDR3 is TGTGCCAGCAGCGTAGCCAGGGGACAGGGGGCGGCCAATGAGCAGTTCTTC.

This clone was found a few times. Within the sample, other DNA sequences also encode this same CDR3. The chain has TRBV28 and TRBJ1-2; 10 bases map to TRBD1. Trimming removed 5 bases from V and 4 bases from J; junction bases left unmatched: 4. CDR1 is MDHEN, CDR2 SYDVKM, per germline. This CDR3 is built from 14 residues. CDR3 DNA: TGTGCCAGCAGTCCTGGGACAGGGGTCTATGGCTACACCTTC. The encoded protein is CASSPGTGVYGYTF.

V and J are TRBV28 and TRBJ1-2, with D possibly matching TRBD1 (5 bases). Germline CDR1 reads MDHEN; CDR2 reads SYDVKM. The CDR3 spans 13 residues. Trimming took off 6 bases at V and 0 bases at J, with 8 bases between the two ends. Here the CDR3 DNA reads TGTGCCAGCAGCCCAGGGTCTAACTATGGCTACACCTTC. It specifies CASSPGSNYGYTF.

This chain joins TRBV6-5 and TRBJ1-1; D uncertain. The length of the CDR3 is 13 residues. V dropped 1 base and J dropped 4 bases, with 7 bases sitting between them. The germline V gene has CDR1 MNHEY and CDR2 SVGAGI. CDR3 bases: TGTGCCAGCAGTTACTTGGTGGGCACTGAAGCTTTCTTT. This codes for CASSYLVGTEAFF.

CDR3 DNA sequence: TGTGCCAGCAGTGCCCCGGCTAGCGGGAGTATCAAGCAGTACTTC. This gives the protein CASSAPASGSIKQYF. The chain combines TRBV2 with TRBJ2-7, with 10 bases lining up with TRBD2. Unmatched junction bases numbered 11, after V lost 4 bases and J lost 8 bases. Germline V gene sequence: CDR1 SNHLY, CDR2 FYNNEI. The CDR3 is made up of 15 amino acids.

V usage is TRBV2 and J usage is TRBJ1-1; D gene unclear. The CDR3 runs to 13 residues. The germline CDR1 and CDR2 sequences are SNHLY and FYNNEI. Between the trimmed V and J ends, which lost 3 bases and 1 base, there was a span of 6 bases. The CDR3 spells CASSDEGNTEAFF. The CDR3 DNA follows: TGTGCCAGCAGTGACGAGGGGAACACTGAAGCTTTCTTT.

The chain combines TRBV5-1 with TRBJ2-3; possible D gene TRBD2, 6 bases. Trimming removed 4 bases at V and 2 bases at J, with 14 bases between. CDR3 length equals 15 residues. Germline CDR1 and CDR2: SGHRS and YFSETQ. The CDR3 is CASSRAGDPTDTQYF. CDR3 in DNA: TGCGCCAGCAGCCGAGCGGGTGACCCCACAGATACGCAGTATTTT.

The chain uses TRBV5-1 and TRBJ2-7, with TRBD2 identical over 11 bases. V shed 2 bases and J 3 bases; nucleotides not matched to a gene: 4. CDR1 and CDR2 from the germline V gene are SGHRS and YFSETQ. This CDR3 is 15 amino acids long. The CDR3 coding sequence is TGCGCCAGCAGCTTACTAGCGGGAGAATTCTACGAGCAGTACTTC. Protein: CASSLLAGEFYEQYF.

About this clone: The identical CDR3 is also encoded by other nucleotide sequences in the sample. The chain couples TRBV28 to TRBJ1-2, with D uncertain. Germline V gene sequence: CDR1 MDHEN, CDR2 SYDVKM. Trimming pared 6 bases from V and 5 bases from J, leaving 10 bases between. CDR3 length equals 12 residues. CDR3 sequence reads: CASSSSGYGYTF. DNA for the CDR3: TGTGCCAGCAGCTCGTCGGGGTATGGCTACACCTTC.

This chain uses TRBV5-1 with TRBJ1-2; D is perhaps TRBD1 (6 bases). Germline-derived CDR1 and CDR2 are SGHRS and YFSETQ. The CDR3 is 15 amino acids. Trimming pared 2 bases from V and 1 base from J, leaving 12 bases between. In DNA, the CDR3 is TGCGCCAGCAGCTTATTAGGGGGTAATAACTATGGCTACACCTTC. It encodes CASSLLGGNNYGYTF.

This chain links TRBV7-9 with TRBJ2-1, with a weak D call TRBD1 (6 bases). The CDR3 is made up of 15 amino acids. Germline values: CDR1 SEHNR, CDR2 FQNEAQ (reference sequence). The germline V and J ends were trimmed by 6 bases and 3 bases, with 15 bases remaining between them. CDR3 in DNA: TGTGCCAGCAGTTATAGACAGGCCGACTACAATGAGCAGTTCTTC. This sequence encodes CASSYRQADYNEQFF.

The rearrangement uses TRBV5-1 and TRBJ2-7; D possibly uses TRBD1 or TRBD2 (5 bases each). V was pared by 0 bases and J by 7 bases, with 20 bases between. CDR1 is SGHRS and CDR2 is YFSETQ in the germline V gene. The CDR3 loop spans 16 amino acids. The CDR3 loop is CASSLASGPGSGEQYF. As DNA, the CDR3 is TGCGCCAGCAGCTTGGCCTCGGGGCCAGGGTCGGGTGAGCAGTACTTC. Complete variable domain (other parts from reference TRBV5-1 and TRBJ2-7): KAGVTQTPRYLIKTRGQQVTLSCSPISGHRSVSWYQQTPGQGLQFLFEYFSETQRNKGNFPGRFSGRQFSNSRSEMNVSTLELGDSALYLCASSLASGPGSGEQYFGPGTRLTVT.

The chain links TRBV7-9 to TRBJ1-1; the D is unclear. Trimming shortened V by 5 bases and J by 7 bases, and 11 bases separated the two germline ends. The length of the CDR3 is 12 residues. Germline V lookup: CDR1 SEHNR, CDR2 FQNEAQ (reference sequence). The CDR3 reads CASSQSRNEAFF. The DNA for the CDR3 is TGTGCCAGCAGCCAGAGTCGGAATGAAGCTTTCTTT.

This clone was detected only once. J is TRBJ1-3 and V is TRBV20-1, with D possibly being TRBD1 (6 bases). Germline loops: CDR1 DFQATT, CDR2 SNEGSKA (reference sequence). The CDR3 is made up of 11 amino acids. Trimming removed 5 bases from V and 9 bases from J, with 11 bases in between. The CDR3 nucleotides read TGCAGTGCTGTTAACAGGGTCACCATATATTTT. This sequence encodes CSAVNRVTIYF.

The CDR3 DNA is TGTGCCAGCAGTGGGGACAACCATGAAAAACTGTTTTTT. This encodes CASSGDNHEKLFF. V is TRBV2 and J is TRBJ1-4, with D possibly being TRBD1 (6 bases). Germline CDR1 SNHLY, CDR2 FYNNEI. This CDR3 is built from 13 residues. V lost 4 bases to trimming and J lost 6 bases, with 9 bases between them.

The chain employs TRBV28 and TRBJ2-3; 14 positions match TRBD2. Germline CDR1 MDHEN, CDR2 SYDVKM. The trim removed 6 bases at V and 1 base at J, leaving 9 bases unmatched. This CDR3 spans 18 amino acids. CDR3 sequence reads: CASSPTSGRGAGTDTQYF. In nucleotides, the CDR3 is TGTGCCAGCAGCCCGACTAGCGGGAGGGGGGCCGGCACAGATACGCAGTATTTT. Full variable domain (remainder filled in from reference TRBV28 and TRBJ2-3): DVKVTQSSRYLVKRTGEKVFLECVQDMDHENMFWYRQDPGLGLRLIYFSYDVKMKEKGDIPEGYSVSREKKERFSLILESASTNQTSMYLCASSPTSGRGAGTDTQYFGPGTRLTVL.

The genes are TRBV19 and TRBJ1-5; 7 bases agree with TRBD1. Unmatched junction bases numbered 3, after V lost 7 bases and J lost 0 bases. The CDR3 runs 14 residues. Germline V gene data show CDR1 as LNHDA and CDR2 as SQIVND (reference sequence). This CDR3 is CASKDRVSNQPQHF. The CDR3 DNA follows: TGTGCCAGTAAAGACAGGGTTAGCAATCAGCCCCAGCATTTT.